This section outlines one TCR beta chain sequence together with its context. Its antigen is as yet unknown. TCRdb called the reads again in MiXCR, with one record for every CDR3 protein. The sample holds a few hundred thousand distinct CDR3 sequences, roughly 43% seen once. The data were obtained in a study of T cell repertoires in cytomegalovirus infection. Trimming took 3 bases from V and 3 from J, leaving 10 bases between them. The CDR3 is made up of 14 amino acids. The germline V gene has CDR1 KGHDR and CDR2 SFDVKD. The V call is TRBV24-1, the J call TRBJ1-2; D might be TRBD1 (5 bases). This TCR came from a human donor in good health (CMV status not recorded). Some clones in this sample may be carry-over from other donors' samples. This sample comprised cultured PBMCs, obtained from culture after CMV antigen stimulation. CDR3 nucleotide sequence: TGTGCCACCAGTGATCTCGACAGTTACTATGGCTACACCTTC. This gives the protein CATSDLDSYYGYTF.